This T cell receptor beta chain is from a study of T cell repertoires in ileal Crohn's disease. TCRdb keeps only in-frame clones here, not all; method: immunoSEQ multiplex PCR. The table shows roughly 9,100 clones, with around 80% occurring only once. The V end was cut by 7 bases, the J end by 7 bases, with 14 bases between. This CDR3 contains 14 residues. Germline assignment: CDR1 MNHNS and CDR2 SASEGT. The time point: neoterminal ileum biopsy at postoperative endoscopy, about 6 months after surgery. The chain couples TRBV6-1 to TRBJ1-6; D unclear. The sequenced sample was ileal tissue. This receptor was obtained from an adult with Crohn's disease. This chain's CDR3 is CASTPGDGNSPLHF. The CDR3 nucleotides are TGTGCCAGCACGCCCGGGGATGGAAATTCACCCCTCCACTTT.